Below, 11 T cell receptor beta chains from the same sample are listed, as sequenced in a study of early T cells in non-severe SARS-CoV-2 infection. TCRdb re-derived calls from the 5' RACE reads in MiXCR, one entry per CDR3 protein. The data show tens of thousands of distinct CDR3 sequences, 7.5% to 9.5% seen once. Sequencing used whole blood. These receptors originate from an adult who was a healthcare worker with PCR-confirmed SARS-CoV-2 infection or an uninfected control (not recorded which).

This clonotype was picked up a small number of times. CDR3 nucleotide sequence: TGCAGTGCTAGAGAAAACGATTGGGAGTACAATGAGCAGTTCTTC. Translating gives CSARENDWEYNEQFF. The chain has TRBV20-1 and TRBJ2-1; tentative D call: TRBD2 (5 bases). CDR1 and CDR2 from the germline V gene are DFQATT and SNEGSKA (reference sequence). The CDR3 is 15 amino acids. Trimming took off 0 bases at V and 4 bases at J, with 13 bases between the two ends.

This chain uses TRBV12-3 or TRBV12-4 with TRBJ2-3, with a possible D match to TRBD1 (6 bases). This CDR3 region has 14 residues. With 3 bases removed from V and 3 bases from J, the gap between germline ends came to 10 bases. This CDR3 is CASSFGQGTDTQYF. CDR3 in DNA: TGTGCCAGCAGTTTTGGTCAGGGGACAGATACGCAGTATTTT.

This clonotype was recorded many times. The V gene is TRBV2, the J gene TRBJ2-2; 16 bases map to TRBD2. The germline gives CDR1 SNHLY, CDR2 FYNNEI. After removal of 10 bases from V and 5 bases from J, the junction contained 10 bases not matched to a gene. The CDR3 runs 17 residues. The DNA of the CDR3 is TGTGCCATCCCGGGACTAGCGGGGGGGCGATGGACCGGGGAGCTGTTTTTT. Protein product: CAIPGLAGGRWTGELFF.

V gene TRBV7-9 combines with J gene TRBJ2-1; 7 bases are shared with TRBD2. There are 16 residues in the CDR3. J was trimmed by 1 base and V by 6 bases; bases with no gene match: 9. Germline CDR1 SEHNR, CDR2 FQNEAQ (reference sequence). CDR3 sequence (DNA): TGTGCCAGCAGTTCAACGACTAGCCTATCCTACAATGAGCAGTTCTTC. Its protein is CASSSTTSLSYNEQFF.

This clonotype was counted a few times. CDR3: CASSSVRGGVNTEAFF. The DNA of the CDR3 is TGTGCCAGCAGTTCTGTCCGGGGTGGTGTGAACACTGAAGCTTTCTTT. The V and J genes are TRBV6-5 and TRBJ1-1; D remains ambiguous. The CDR3 sequence is 16 residues long. The germline V gene encodes CDR1 MNHEY and CDR2 SVGAGI. Between the trimmed V and J ends, which lost 4 bases and 0 bases, there was a span of 15 bases.

The chain joins TRBV18 to TRBJ2-7; 9 positions match TRBD1. CDR1 and CDR2 (germline): KGHSH, LQKENI. V gave up 0 bases and J gave up 2 bases; unmatched junction bases: 2. The CDR3 sequence is 15 residues long. The CDR3 coding sequence is TGTGCCAGCTCACCACCGGGACAGGGAGCCTACGAGCAGTACTTC. Translating it yields CASSPPGQGAYEQYF. Full variable domain (rest looked up from reference TRBV18 and TRBJ2-7): NAGVMQNPRHLVRRRGQEARLRCSPMKGHSHVYWYRQLPEEGLKFMVYLQKENIIDESGMPKERFSAEFPKEGPSILRIQQVVRGDSAAYFCASSPPGQGAYEQYFGPGTRLTVT.

This clonotype was found many times. The V gene is TRBV27, the J gene TRBJ2-7; 9 bases line up with TRBD2. CDR3 size: 15 residues. Germline CDR1 is MNHEY and CDR2 is SMNVEV (reference sequence). The J segment lost 4 bases and the V segment lost 0 bases, leaving 4 bases of the junction unmatched. The CDR3 DNA follows: TGTGCCAGCAGTTTATCTAGCGGGAGTAAGTACGAGCAGTACTTC. Residues: CASSLSSGSKYEQYF.

This clonotype was counted many times. This chain links TRBV5-1 with TRBJ2-1; possible D gene TRBD1, 6 bases. The V end lost 0 bases, the J end lost 9 bases, and 13 bases lay between the germline ends. Germline CDR1 reads SGHRS; CDR2 reads YFSETQ. The CDR3 extends over 14 amino acids. In nucleotides, the CDR3 is TGCGCCAGCAGCTTGGTCGCAGGGGATAGTGAGCAGTTCTTC. Protein sequence: CASSLVAGDSEQFF.

The rearrangement joins TRBV6-6 to TRBJ1-2; TRBD1 agrees at 7 bases. V shed 2 bases, J shed 5 bases, and the junction held 8 bases outside the gene matches. Germline-derived CDR1 and CDR2 are MNHNY and SVGAGI (reference sequence). The CDR3 has 15 amino acids. The CDR3 here is CASSYAQGRRYGYTF. The CDR3 DNA reads TGTGCCAGCAGTTACGCACAGGGGAGGCGGTATGGCTACACCTTC.

This clonotype ranks as medium-sized. V gene TRBV15 combines with J gene TRBJ2-1; 7 nucleotides line up with TRBD1. The CDR3 has 14 residues. The germline CDR1 and CDR2 sequences are LNHNV and YYDKDF (reference sequence). V gave up 8 bases and J gave up 7 bases; unmatched junction bases: 11. CDR3 DNA sequence: TGTGCCACCCTCGGACAGGACCTTGGGAATGAGCAGTTCTTC. Amino acids: CATLGQDLGNEQFF.

The chain recombines TRBV5-6 with TRBJ2-1; the match to TRBD2 covers 12 bases. The CDR3 covers 18 residues. The V gene end was trimmed by 5 bases and the J gene end by 4 bases; junction bases not matched to a gene: 13. The germline CDR1 and CDR2 sequences are SGHDT and YYEEEE. In DNA, the CDR3 is TGTGCCAGCAGGGAGTTAAGGACTAGCGGGGCGTTTTACAATGAGCAGTTCTTC. This sequence encodes CASRELRTSGAFYNEQFF.